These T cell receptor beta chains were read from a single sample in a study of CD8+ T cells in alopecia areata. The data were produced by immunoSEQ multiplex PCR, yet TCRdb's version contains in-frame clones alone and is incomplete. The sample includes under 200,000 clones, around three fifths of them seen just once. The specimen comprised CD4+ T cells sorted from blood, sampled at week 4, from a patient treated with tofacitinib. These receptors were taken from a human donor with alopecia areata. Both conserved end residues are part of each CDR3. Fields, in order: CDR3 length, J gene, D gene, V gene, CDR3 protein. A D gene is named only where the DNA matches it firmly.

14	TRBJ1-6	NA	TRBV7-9	CASSHGGGDSPLHF
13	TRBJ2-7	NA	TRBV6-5	CASSTRVPYEQYF
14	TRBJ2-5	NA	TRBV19	CASSGYSQAETQYF
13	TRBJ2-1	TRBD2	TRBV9	CASTRWGGDEQFF
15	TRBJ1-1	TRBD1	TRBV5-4	CASSPGQGRSTEAFF
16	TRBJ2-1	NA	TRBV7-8	CASSLFIAENYNEQFF
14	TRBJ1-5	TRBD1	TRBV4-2	CASSRTGEEQPQHF
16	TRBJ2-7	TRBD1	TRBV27	CASSPYGTGKFYEQYF
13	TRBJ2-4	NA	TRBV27	CASSLLAKNIQYF
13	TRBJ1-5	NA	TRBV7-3	CASSSTGNQPQHF
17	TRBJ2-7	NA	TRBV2	CASSEGWGGHNSYEQYF
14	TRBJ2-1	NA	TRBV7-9	CASLRGAAYNEQFF
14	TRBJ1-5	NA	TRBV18	CASSPPGSNQPQHF
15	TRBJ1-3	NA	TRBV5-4	CASSPGGSSGNTIYF
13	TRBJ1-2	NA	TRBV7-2	CASRRDLPHGYTF
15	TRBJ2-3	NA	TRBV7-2	CASSFGGRNTDTQYF
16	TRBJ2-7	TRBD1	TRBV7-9	CASSPGWGQSSYEQYF
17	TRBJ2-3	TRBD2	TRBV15	CATSRDLAGFGTDTQYF
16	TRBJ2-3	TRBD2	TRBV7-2	CASSLALAGGTDTQYF
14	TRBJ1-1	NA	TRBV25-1	CASSEPTPNTEAFF
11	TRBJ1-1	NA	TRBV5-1	CASSLGLEAFF
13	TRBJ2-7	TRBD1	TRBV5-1	CASSPQGAYEQYF
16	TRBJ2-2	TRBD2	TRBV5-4	CASSLPSGGLTGELFF
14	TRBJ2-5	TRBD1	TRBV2	CASSADRPSQTQYF
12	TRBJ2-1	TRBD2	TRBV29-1	CSSLRGGWEQFF
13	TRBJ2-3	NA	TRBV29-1	CSGRERWTDTQYF
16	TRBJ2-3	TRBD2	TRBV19	CASSSPRGGHTDTQYF
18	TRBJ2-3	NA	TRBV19	CASSPYPVAGPGTDTQYF
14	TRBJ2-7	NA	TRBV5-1	CASSLAEADYEQYF
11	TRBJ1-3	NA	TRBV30	CACRQGNTIYF
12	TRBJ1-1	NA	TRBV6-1	CASSESGLRAFF
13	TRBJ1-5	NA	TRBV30	CAWSNSDNQPQHF
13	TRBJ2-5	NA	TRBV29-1	CSVVVQATSIQYF
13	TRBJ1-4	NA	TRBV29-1	CSVGDRTGEKLFF
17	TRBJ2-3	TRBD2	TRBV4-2	CASSPLAGGTSTDTQYF
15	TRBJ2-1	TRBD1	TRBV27	CASSRQGFGYNEQFF
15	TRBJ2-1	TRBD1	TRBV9	CASSSGTGVYNEQLF
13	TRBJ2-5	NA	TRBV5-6	CASSWTVGETQYF
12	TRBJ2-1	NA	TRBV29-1	CSLRSSYNEQFF
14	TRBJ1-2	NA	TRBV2	CASSPDDSNYGYTF
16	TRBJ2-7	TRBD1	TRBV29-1	CSVARGSGTGDHEQYF
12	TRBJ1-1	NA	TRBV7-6	CASSREGTEAFF
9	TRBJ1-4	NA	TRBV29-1	CSSLEKLFF
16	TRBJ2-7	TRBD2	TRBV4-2	CASSQETSGFSSEQYF
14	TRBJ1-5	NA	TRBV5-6	CASSLVGYGQPQHF